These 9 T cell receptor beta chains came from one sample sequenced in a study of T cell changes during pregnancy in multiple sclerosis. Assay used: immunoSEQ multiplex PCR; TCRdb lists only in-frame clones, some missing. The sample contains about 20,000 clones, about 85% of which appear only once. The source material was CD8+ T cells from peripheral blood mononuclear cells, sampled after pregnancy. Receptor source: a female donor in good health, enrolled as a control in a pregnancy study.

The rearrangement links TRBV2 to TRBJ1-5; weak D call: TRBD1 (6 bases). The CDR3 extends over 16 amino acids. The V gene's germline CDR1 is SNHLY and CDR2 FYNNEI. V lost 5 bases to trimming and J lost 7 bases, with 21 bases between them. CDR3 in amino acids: CASSSPGHLTNQPQHF. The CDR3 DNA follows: TGTGCCAGCAGTTCCCCGGGACACCTCACCAACCAGCCCCAGCATTTT.

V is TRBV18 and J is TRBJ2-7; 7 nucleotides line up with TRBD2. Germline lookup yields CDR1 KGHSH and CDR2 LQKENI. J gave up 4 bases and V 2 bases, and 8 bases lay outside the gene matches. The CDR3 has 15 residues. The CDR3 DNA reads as TGTGCCAGCTCACCAGGTCGCGGGAGATTTTACGAGCAGTACTTC. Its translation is CASSPGRGRFYEQYF.

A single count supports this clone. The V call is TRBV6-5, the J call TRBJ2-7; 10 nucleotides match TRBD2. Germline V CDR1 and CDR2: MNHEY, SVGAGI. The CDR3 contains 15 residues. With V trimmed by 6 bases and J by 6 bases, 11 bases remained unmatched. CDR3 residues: CASSPKLAGLLEQYF. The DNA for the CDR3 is TGTGCCAGCAGCCCGAAACTAGCGGGATTACTCGAGCAGTACTTC.

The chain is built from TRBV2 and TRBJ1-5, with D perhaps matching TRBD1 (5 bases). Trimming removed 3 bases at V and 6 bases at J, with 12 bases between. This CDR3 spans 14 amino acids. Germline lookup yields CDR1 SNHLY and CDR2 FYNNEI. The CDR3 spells CASSDPLGGQPQHF. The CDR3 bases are TGTGCCAGCAGTGACCCCCTGGGGGGTCAGCCCCAGCATTTT.

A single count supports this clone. In nucleotides, the CDR3 is TGTGCCAGCAGCTCCACAGGGACCCCCTACGAGCAGTACTTC. Translating gives CASSSTGTPYEQYF. This rearrangement joins TRBV7-9 to TRBJ2-7, with a weak D call TRBD1 (6 bases). This CDR3 is built from 14 residues. Germline V gene data show CDR1 as SEHNR and CDR2 as FQNEAQ (reference sequence). V was clipped by 4 bases and J by 2 bases, with 12 bases between them.

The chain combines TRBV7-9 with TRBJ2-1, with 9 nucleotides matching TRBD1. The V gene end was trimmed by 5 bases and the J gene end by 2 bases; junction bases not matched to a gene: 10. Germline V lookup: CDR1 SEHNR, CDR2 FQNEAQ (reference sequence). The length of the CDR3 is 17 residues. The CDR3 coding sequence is TGTGCCAGCAGCACACGGACAGGGGAGGGGGCCTACAATGAGCAGTTCTTC. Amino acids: CASSTRTGEGAYNEQFF.

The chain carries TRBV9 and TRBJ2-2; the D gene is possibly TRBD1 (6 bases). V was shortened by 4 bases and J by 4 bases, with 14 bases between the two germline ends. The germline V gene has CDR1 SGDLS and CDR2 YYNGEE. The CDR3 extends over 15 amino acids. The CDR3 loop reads CASSLRGGPTGELFF. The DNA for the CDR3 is TGTGCCAGCAGCCTAAGAGGGGGACCCACCGGGGAGCTGTTTTTT. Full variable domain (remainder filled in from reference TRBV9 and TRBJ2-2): DSGVTQTPKHLITATGQRVTLRCSPRSGDLSVYWYQQSLDQGLQFLIQYYNGEERAKGNILERFSAQQFPDLHSELNLSSLELGDSALYFCASSLRGGPTGELFFGEGSRLTVL.

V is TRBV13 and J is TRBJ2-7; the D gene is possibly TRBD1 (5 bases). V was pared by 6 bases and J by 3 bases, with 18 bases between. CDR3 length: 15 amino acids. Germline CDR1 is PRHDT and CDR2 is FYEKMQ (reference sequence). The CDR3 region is CASSIGAGMNYEQYF. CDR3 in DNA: TGTGCCAGCAGTATTGGGGCAGGGATGAACTACGAGCAGTACTTC.

The CDR3 here is CASSPMLGGLQEQYF. CDR3 coding DNA: TGTGCCAGCAGCCCTATGCTGGGTGGGCTTCAAGAGCAGTACTTC. V is TRBV5-5 and J is TRBJ2-7, with D hard to call. V shed 4 bases and J shed 7 bases, with 21 bases lying between them. The CDR3 extends over 15 amino acids. CDR1 SGHKS and CDR2 YYEKEE come from the germline V gene (reference sequence).